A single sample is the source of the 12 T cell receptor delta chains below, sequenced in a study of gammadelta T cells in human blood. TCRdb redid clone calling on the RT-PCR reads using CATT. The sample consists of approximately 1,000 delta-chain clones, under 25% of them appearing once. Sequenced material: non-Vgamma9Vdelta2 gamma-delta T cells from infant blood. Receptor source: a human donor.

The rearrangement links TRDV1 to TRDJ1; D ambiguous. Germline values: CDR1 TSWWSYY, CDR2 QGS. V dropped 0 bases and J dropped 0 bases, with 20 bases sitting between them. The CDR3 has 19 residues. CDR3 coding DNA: TGTGCTCTTGGGGAACTGGGGTCTGTAGTGGAGGAGTACACCGATAAACTCATCTTT. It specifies CALGELGSVVEEYTDKLIF.

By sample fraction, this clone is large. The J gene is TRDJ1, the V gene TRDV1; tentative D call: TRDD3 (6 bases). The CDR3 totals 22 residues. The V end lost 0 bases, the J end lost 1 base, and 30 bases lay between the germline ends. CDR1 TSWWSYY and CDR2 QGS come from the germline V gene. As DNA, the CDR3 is TGTGCTCTTGGGGAACTAGCCAGGCCTCCCCCATATGCTGGGGCGATCACCGATAAACTCATCTTT. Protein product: CALGELARPPPYAGAITDKLIF.

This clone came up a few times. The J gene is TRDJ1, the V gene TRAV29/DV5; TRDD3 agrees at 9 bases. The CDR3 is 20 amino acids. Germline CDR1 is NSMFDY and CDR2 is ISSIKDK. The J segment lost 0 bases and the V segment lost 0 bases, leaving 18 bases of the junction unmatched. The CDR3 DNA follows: TGTGCAGCAAGCGAAAGTTTTAACTCAACTGGGGGACCGTACACCGATAAACTCATCTTT. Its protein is CAASESFNSTGGPYTDKLIF.

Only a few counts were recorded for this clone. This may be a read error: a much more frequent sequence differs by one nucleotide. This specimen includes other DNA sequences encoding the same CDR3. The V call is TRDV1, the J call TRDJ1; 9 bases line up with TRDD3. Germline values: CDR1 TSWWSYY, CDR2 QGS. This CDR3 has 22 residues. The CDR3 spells CALGELEPSPPYWGTHTDKLIF. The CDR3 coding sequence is TGTGCTCTTGGGGAACTAGAGCCTTCCCCTCCTTACTGGGGGACCCACACGGATAAACTCATCTTT.

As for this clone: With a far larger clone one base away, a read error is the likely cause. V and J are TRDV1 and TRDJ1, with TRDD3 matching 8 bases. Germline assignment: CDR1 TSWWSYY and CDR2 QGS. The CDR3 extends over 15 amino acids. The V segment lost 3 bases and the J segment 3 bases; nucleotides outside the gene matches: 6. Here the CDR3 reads CALGDPGYGPDKLIF. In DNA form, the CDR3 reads TGTGCTCTTGGGGATCCGGGATACGGCCCCGATAAACTCATCTTT.

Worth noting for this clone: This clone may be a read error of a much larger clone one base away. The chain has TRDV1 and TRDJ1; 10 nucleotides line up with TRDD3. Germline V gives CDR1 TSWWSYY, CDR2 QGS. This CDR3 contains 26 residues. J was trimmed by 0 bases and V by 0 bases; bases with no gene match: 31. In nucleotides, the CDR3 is TGTGCTCTTGGGGAACTCGACCTTCCCTACACTGGGGGATTGGACCTGCGGATTCCGTACACCGATAAACTCATCTTT. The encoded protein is CALGELDLPYTGGLDLRIPYTDKLIF.

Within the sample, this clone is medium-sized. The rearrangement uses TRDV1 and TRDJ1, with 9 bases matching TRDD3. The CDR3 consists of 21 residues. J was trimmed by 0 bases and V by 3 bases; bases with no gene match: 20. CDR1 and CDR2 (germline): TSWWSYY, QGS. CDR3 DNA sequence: TGTGCTCTTGGGGACCTCTACCCAGCGGGGATACGGGGGACGTACACCGATAAACTCATCTTT. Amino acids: CALGDLYPAGIRGTYTDKLIF.

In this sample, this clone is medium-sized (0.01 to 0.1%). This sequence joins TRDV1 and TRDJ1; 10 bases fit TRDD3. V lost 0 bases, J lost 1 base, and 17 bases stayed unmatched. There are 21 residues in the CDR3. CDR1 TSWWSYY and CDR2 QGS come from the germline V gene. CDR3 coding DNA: TGTGCTCTTGGGGAACTTCTTCCTACCCTACTGGGGGATCCGACCACCGATAAACTCATCTTT. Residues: CALGELLPTLLGDPTTDKLIF.

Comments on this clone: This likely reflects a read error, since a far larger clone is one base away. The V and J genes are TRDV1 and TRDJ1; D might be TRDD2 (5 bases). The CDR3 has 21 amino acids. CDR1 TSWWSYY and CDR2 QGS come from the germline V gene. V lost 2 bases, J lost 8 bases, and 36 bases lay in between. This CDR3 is CALGESDPPYFPFWRITKLIF. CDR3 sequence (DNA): TGTGCTCTTGGGGAATCGGACCCCCCATACTTCCCGTTCTGGAGGATTACCAAACTCATCTTT.

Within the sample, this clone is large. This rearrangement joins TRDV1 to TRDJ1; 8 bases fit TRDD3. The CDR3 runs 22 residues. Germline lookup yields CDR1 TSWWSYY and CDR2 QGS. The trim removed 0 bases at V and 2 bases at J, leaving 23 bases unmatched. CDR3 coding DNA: TGTGCTCTTGGGGAACTAAACCGACTGGGGGCCTTAGGCACCACACGGACCGATAAACTCATCTTT. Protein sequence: CALGELNRLGALGTTRTDKLIF.

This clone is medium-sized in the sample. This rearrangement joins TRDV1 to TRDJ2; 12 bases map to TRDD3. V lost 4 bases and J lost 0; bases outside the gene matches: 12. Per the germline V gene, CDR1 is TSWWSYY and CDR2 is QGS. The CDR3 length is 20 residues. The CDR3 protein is CALGVPVPWGIRPLTAQLFF. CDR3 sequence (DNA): TGTGCTCTTGGGGTCCCGGTCCCCTGGGGGATACGCCCTTTGACAGCACAACTCTTCTTT.

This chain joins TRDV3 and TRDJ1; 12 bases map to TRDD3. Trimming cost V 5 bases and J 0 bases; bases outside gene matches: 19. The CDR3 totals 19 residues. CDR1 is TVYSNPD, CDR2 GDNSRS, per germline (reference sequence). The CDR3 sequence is CAVAPPRTGGYPNTDKLIF. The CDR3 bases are TGTGCCGTTGCTCCCCCTCGTACTGGGGGATACCCAAACACCGATAAACTCATCTTT.